This T cell receptor (beta chain) originates from a study of Graves' ophthalmopathy and Graves' hyperthyroidism (dated by TCRdb to 2016 to 2019). With respect to the entire study: Hyperthyroidism was defined as stable when no progression to ophthalmopathy occurred within 18 months of follow-up. To tell Graves' ophthalmopathy apart from Graves' hyperthyroidism, and to predict which patients would progress to ophthalmopathy, the study relied on TCR beta repertoire signatures. In total, approximately 130 blood samples were TCR-sequenced: some 43 ophthalmopathy, about 75 hyperthyroidism and some 17 hyperthyroidism-to-ophthalmopathy patients. To explore V-J signatures that distinguish ophthalmopathy from hyperthyroidism, a discovery set of around 100 patients was enrolled, made up of more than 40 with ophthalmopathy and under 65 with stable hyperthyroidism. An independent validation cohort was composed of roughly 18 hyperthyroidism patients and some 16 patients who later progressed from hyperthyroidism to ophthalmopathy. In about six hyperthyroidism patients, the T-cell repertoires found in thyroid tissue were compared with those found in blood. Following sampling, methimazole starting at 30 mg daily was administered to hyperthyroidism patients, and high-dose intravenous methylprednisolone was administered to ophthalmopathy patients.

This clonotype was recorded a few times. Its antigen has not been determined. There are no base qualities to consult, and no much larger clone falls within one base. Counted from cysteine to phenylalanine, this CDR3 has 15 amino acids. Just CDR3 DNA is preserved here, 45 bases in frame from base 1. Trimming costs V 2 bases and J 5 bases, and their ends lie 10 bases apart. CDR1 and CDR2 are read off the germline V gene as MNHEY and SVGEGT. Hyperthyroidism patients were newly diagnosed, were aged 18 to 65 years, and had a disease duration under 2 months. Anyone with other autoimmune diseases, uncontrolled infections, pregnancy or lactation was excluded from the study. Diagnosis was based on clinical symptoms, serum thyroxine, TRAb, thyroid ultrasound and orbital computed tomography. Trizol reagent was used to extract the total RNA, and its quality was then checked on an Agilent 2100 Bioanalyzer. What the work shows at the level of the full study, not this receptor alone: In validation, the model predicted ophthalmopathy progression with about 71% sensitivity and 72.22% specificity; roughly eleven predicted patients were CT-confirmed with GO in a median of 6.5 months. Most expanded thyroid clonotypes with a frequency above 0.001 also appeared in blood, which suggests that blood repertoires may reflect the immune response in the thyroid. No statistical method was used to predetermine the sample size, and group allocation was not hidden from the investigators. The 13-signature model separated ophthalmopathy from stable hyperthyroidism with roughly 89% sensitivity and 81.08% specificity in cross-validation, and 80%/75% in the test set.

TCR beta CDR3 regions were amplified from RNA transcripts for repertoire sequencing. A first-round RT-PCR used HTBI primers with the Qiagen OneStep RT-PCR kit, followed by a second-round multiplex PCR, size selection and purification. The libraries underwent paired-end sequencing with 100 bp reads on an Illumina HiSeq2000. From the authors' description of their analysis: SOAPnuke was used for read processing, and reads with adapters, uncalled bases, a mean Phred below 15, or no exact constant-primer or identifier match were discarded. COPE v1.2.5 was used to merge the high-quality paired reads. Clonotypes were defined as unique nucleotide sequences and were aligned to IMGT TRB V, D and J references using MiTCR v1.1. The analysis was limited to V-J combinations with a frequency above 0.0001, which together covered approximately 99% of repertoires. For each V-J combination, a TCR clonal expansion and chaos score was defined as the ratio of F50 clonal expansion to chaos observed in the TCRdist matrix. Welch's t-statistics and random forest were used to narrow the features down to 13 V-J combinations, which were then fed into a naive Bayes classifier. Thyroid-blood repertoire similarity was quantified with the Morisita-Horn index. In-frame beta chains were kept once TCRdb had trimmed the public reads at Q25 with fastp and called clones with MiXCR. Identical CDR3 proteins give one entry, which carries the most common genes and DNA. For this entry, the V and J calls and clone size follow TCRdb and not the study's own pipeline. This sample has about 1.1 million distinct CDR3 sequences in its table, and 36% of those were observed once. Approximately 10% of the sample goes to the ten largest clones.

The sample was peripheral blood or thyroid tissue (not recorded which). This sequence was found in an adult man with Graves' hyperthyroidism. The chain uses TRBV6-2 or TRBV6-3 and TRBJ1-6; matching of 6 bases hints at TRBD1 as the D gene. CDR3 loop: CASSYRGQNNSPLHF. In nucleotides, the sequence is TGTGCCAGCAGTTACAGAGGACAGAATAATTCACCCCTCCACTTT.